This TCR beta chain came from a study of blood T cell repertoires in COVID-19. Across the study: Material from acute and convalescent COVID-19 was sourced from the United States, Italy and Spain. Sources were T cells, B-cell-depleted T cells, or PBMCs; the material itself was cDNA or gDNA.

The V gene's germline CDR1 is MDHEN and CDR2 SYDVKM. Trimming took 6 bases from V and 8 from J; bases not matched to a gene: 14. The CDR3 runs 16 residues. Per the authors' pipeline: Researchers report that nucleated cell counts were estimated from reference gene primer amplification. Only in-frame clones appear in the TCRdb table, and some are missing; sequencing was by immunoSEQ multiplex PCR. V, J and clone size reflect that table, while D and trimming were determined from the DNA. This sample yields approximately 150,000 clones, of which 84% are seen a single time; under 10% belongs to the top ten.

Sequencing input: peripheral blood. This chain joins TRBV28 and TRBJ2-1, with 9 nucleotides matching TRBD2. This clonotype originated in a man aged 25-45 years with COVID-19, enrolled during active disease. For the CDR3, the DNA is TGTGCCAGCAGCTCCCCCTGGGCTAGCGGGATTCATGAGCAGTTCTTC. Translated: CASSSPWASGIHEQFF. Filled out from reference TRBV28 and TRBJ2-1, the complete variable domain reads DVKVTQSSRYLVKRTGEKVFLECVQDMDHENMFWYRQDPGLGLRLIYFSYDVKMKEKGDIPEGYSVSREKKERFSLILESASTNQTSMYLCASSSPWASGIHEQFFGPGTRLTVL.